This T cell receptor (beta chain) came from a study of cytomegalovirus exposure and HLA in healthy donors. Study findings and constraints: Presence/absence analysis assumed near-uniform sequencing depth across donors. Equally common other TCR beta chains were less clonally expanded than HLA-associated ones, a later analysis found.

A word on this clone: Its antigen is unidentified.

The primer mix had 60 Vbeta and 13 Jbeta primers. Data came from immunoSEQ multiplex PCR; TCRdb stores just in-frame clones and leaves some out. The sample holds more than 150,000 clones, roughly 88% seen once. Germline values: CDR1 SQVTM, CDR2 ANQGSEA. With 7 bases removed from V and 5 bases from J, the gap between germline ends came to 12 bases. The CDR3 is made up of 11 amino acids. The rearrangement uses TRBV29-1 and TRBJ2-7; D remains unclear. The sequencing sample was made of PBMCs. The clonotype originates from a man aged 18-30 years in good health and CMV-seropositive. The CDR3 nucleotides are TGCAGCGGTATAGTGGTTGACGAGCAGTACTTC. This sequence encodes CSGIVVDEQYF.